These T cell receptor beta chains were read from a single sample in a study of TIL therapy for anti-PD-1-resistant metastatic lung cancer. Libraries were prepared by immunoSEQ multiplex PCR; TCRdb keeps only in-frame clonotypes and omits some of them. The sample consists of 55,000 to 60,000 clones, over 70% of them appearing once. Source: blood, taken at baseline. The receptor source for this set is a person between 25 and 79 years old with non-small cell lung cancer. The CDR3 runs from the conserved cysteine through the conserved F or W. The D gene is left open where the match is weak. The size of a clone is reported for some rows only, either as once, few or many, or as a class for expanded clones.

DNA	CDR3	V	J	size	D
TGTGCCAGCAGCGTGGACAGTTACACCGGGGAGCTGTTTTTT	CASSVDSYTGELFF	TRBV9	TRBJ2-2	.	.
TGTGCCACCAGCAGAGCAGACGGGCCTCACGGGGCTTTCTTT	CATSRADGPHGAFF	TRBV15	TRBJ1-1	.	.
TGTGCCAGCAGCTTGACCTCAACAAACACCGGGGAGCTGTTTTTT	CASSLTSTNTGELFF	TRBV5-5	TRBJ2-2	.	.
TGTGCCAGCTATGAATACACTGAAGCTTTCTTT	CASYEYTEAFF	TRBV6-5	TRBJ1-1	few	.
TGCGCCAGCAGCTTGACTAGCGGGGGGCAGGGGACCCAGTACTTC	CASSLTSGGQGTQYF	TRBV5-1	TRBJ2-5	.	TRBD2
TGTGCCAGCAGCTTAAAAGGGCCGGGGCAGTACTTC	CASSLKGPGQYF	TRBV5-4	TRBJ2-7	.	.
TGTGCCAGCAGCTCCACCCGGGGGGTATACACAGATACGCAGTATTTT	CASSSTRGVYTDTQYF	TRBV11-2	TRBJ2-3	once	TRBD2
TGTGCCACCAGCAGTAAAGACAGGGGCTTTGGAAACACCATATATTTT	CATSSKDRGFGNTIYF	TRBV15	TRBJ1-3	.	TRBD1
TGTGCCAGCAGCTTAGCGGACAGGGTCTTAGGCTACACCTTC	CASSLADRVLGYTF	TRBV7-9	TRBJ1-2	.	TRBD1
TGCGCCAGCAGATCTGGGACAGCAAGCAATGAGCAGTTCTTC	CASRSGTASNEQFF	TRBV5-1	TRBJ2-1	few	TRBD1
TGTGCCAGCAGCTTCGGTAGTACCTACGAGCAGTACTTC	CASSFGSTYEQYF	TRBV5-4	TRBJ2-7	.	.
TGTGCCAGCAGTGACGGCGGGAGTAGTACAGATACGCAGTATTTT	CASSDGGSSTDTQYF	TRBV6-4	TRBJ2-3	once	TRBD2
TGCGCCAGCAGTCTCCTTGGGGGAGGGACCGGCACAGATACGCAGTATTTT	CASSLLGGGTGTDTQYF	TRBV4-3	TRBJ2-3	.	TRBD2
TGTGCCAGCAGCCAAGGACGCCAGGGAAGGAACACTGAAGCTTTCTTT	CASSQGRQGRNTEAFF	TRBV14	TRBJ1-1	.	.
TGTGCCAGCAGCCCTCTGGGGGGGCGTTATCGTGAGCAGTACTTC	CASSPLGGRYREQYF	TRBV11-2	TRBJ2-7	few	.
TGTGCCAGCAGCCGTCGGGTGGACACTGAAGCTTTCTTT	CASSRRVDTEAFF	TRBV7-2	TRBJ1-1	.	.
TGTGCCAGCAGCTTTCTGGACGGAAACACTGAAGCTTTCTTT	CASSFLDGNTEAFF	TRBV5-4	TRBJ1-1	.	.
TGTGCCAGCAGCCACAGTCTTACCTACGAGCAGTACTTC	CASSHSLTYEQYF	TRBV7-2	TRBJ2-7	few	.
TGTGCCAGCAGCCAAGACAGGAACACTGAAGCTTTCTTT	CASSQDRNTEAFF	TRBV7-9	TRBJ1-1	few	.
TGCGCCAGCAGCTTGGAGGTAGGGAGAACTGAAGCTTTCTTT	CASSLEVGRTEAFF	TRBV5-1	TRBJ1-1	.	.
TGTGCCAGTAGTCTTCAGGGGGCAAGGTACGAGCAGTACTTC	CASSLQGARYEQYF	TRBV19	TRBJ2-7	.	TRBD1
TGTGCCAGCAGTGAAGGGATCGAGCAGCCCCAGCATTTT	CASSEGIEQPQHF	TRBV2	TRBJ1-5	.	.
TGTGCCAGCAGCTTAGTCAGGGACACTGAAGCTTTCTTT	CASSLVRDTEAFF	TRBV11-2	TRBJ1-1	.	.
TGCGCCAGCAGCTTCGGGGACCCGGTGGGGGAGCAGTACTTC	CASSFGDPVGEQYF	TRBV5-1	TRBJ2-7	.	.
TGTGCCACCAGCAGAGAATTTTCCTACGAGCAGTACTTC	CATSREFSYEQYF	TRBV15	TRBJ2-7	.	.
TGTGCCAGCAGTTACTCAGAACTAGCTTTCGTGGATGAGCAGTTCTTC	CASSYSELAFVDEQFF	TRBV6-5	TRBJ2-1	.	.
TGTGCCAGCTCACCTAGATCTTATAACACTGAAGCTTTCTTT	CASSPRSYNTEAFF	TRBV18	TRBJ1-1	.	.
TGCGCCAGCAGCTTGGATCCGGCGAACACTGAAGCTTTCTTT	CASSLDPANTEAFF	TRBV5-1	TRBJ1-1	.	.
TGTGCCAGCAGCCCTAGCGGGGGGGCCTACACCGGGGAGCTGTTTTTT	CASSPSGGAYTGELFF	TRBV7-9	TRBJ2-2	.	TRBD2
TGTGCCAGCAGTGAGGGCGCCGGGAACCGAGAGACCCAGTACTTC	CASSEGAGNRETQYF	TRBV25-1	TRBJ2-5	once	.